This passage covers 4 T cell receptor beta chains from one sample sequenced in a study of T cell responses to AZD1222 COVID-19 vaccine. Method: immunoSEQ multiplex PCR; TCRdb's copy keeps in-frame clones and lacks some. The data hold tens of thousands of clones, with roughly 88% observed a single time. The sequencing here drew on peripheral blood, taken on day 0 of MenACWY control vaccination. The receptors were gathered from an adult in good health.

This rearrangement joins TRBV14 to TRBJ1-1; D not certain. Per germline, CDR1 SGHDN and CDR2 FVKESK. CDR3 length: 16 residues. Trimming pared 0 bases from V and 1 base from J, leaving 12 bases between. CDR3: CASSQESYAGNTEAFF. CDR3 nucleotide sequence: TGTGCCAGCAGCCAAGAATCCTATGCAGGGAACACTGAAGCTTTCTTT.

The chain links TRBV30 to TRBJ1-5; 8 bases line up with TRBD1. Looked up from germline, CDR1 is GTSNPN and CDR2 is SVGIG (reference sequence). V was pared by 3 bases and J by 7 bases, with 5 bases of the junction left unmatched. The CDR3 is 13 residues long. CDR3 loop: CAWRQGAGQPQHF. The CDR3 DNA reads TGTGCCTGGAGGCAGGGGGCCGGGCAGCCCCAGCATTTT.

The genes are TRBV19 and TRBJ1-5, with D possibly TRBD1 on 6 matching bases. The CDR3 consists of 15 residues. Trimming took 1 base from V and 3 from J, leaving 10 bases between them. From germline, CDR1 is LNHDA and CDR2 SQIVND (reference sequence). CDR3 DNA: TGTGCCAGTAGTATAGCCGGACAGCCCAATCAGCCCCAGCATTTT. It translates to CASSIAGQPNQPQHF. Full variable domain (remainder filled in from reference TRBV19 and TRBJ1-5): DGGITQSPKYLFRKEGQNVTLSCEQNLNHDAMYWYRQDPGQGLRLIYYSQIVNDFQKGDIAEGYSVSREKKESFPLTVTSAQKNPTAFYLCASSIAGQPNQPQHFGDGTRLSIL.

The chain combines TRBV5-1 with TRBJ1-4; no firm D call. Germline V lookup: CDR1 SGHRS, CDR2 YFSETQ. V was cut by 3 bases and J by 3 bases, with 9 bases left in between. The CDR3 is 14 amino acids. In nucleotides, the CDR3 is TGCGCCAGCAGCTCGGCAACCTCTAATGAAAAACTGTTTTTT. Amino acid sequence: CASSSATSNEKLFF.